Below, one T cell receptor (beta chain) is given with its context. The record originates from a study of blood T cell repertoires in COVID-19. At the level of the study: The United States, Italy and Spain provided the acute and convalescent COVID-19 samples. Sources were T cells, B-cell-depleted T cells, or PBMCs; the material itself was cDNA or gDNA.

Source study methods: For nucleated cells, counts were estimated from reference gene primer amplification. Profiled with immunoSEQ multiplex PCR; TCRdb holds only in-frame clones, not every one. The DNA gave D and trimming, while V, J and clone size come from that table. Of about 260,000 clones detected, about 91% appear once; the ten largest clones hold under 3%. The germline CDR1 and CDR2 sequences are SGHRS and YFSETQ. CDR3 size: 15 residues. V was pared by 2 bases and J by 1 base, with 10 bases between. The chain recombines TRBV5-1 with TRBJ2-1; D is perhaps TRBD1 (6 bases). The sample consisted of peripheral blood. This sequence was found in a person aged 18 to 30 with COVID-19, enrolled during active disease. CDR3 residues: CASSLAGTSYNEQFF. The CDR3 bases are TGCGCCAGCAGCTTAGCCGGGACATCCTACAATGAGCAGTTCTTC.